The clone carrying this TCR beta chain was detected once. The sample comes from a study of OX40 agonist ivuxolimab in advanced cancers. About the study: Dose-escalation patients' cancers were hepatocellular carcinoma, melanoma, renal cell or head and neck cancer. Among those enrolled, mean age was about 60 years (range about 23 to 80) and about 79% were male.

Generated by immunoSEQ multiplex PCR, the TCRdb table keeps only in-frame clones and is missing some. The repertoire holds tens of thousands of clones, with 65% to 90% as singletons. The length of the CDR3 is 13 residues. Germline CDR1 is SGHDT and CDR2 is YYEEEE. V lost 2 bases, J lost 5 bases, and 3 bases stayed unmatched. The receptor was isolated from an adult with an advanced solid tumor such as melanoma, head and neck, liver or kidney cancer. The chain couples TRBV5-6 to TRBJ2-5; TRBD2 matches at 7 bases. The source material was CD4+ or CD8+ T cells sorted from blood, sampled in a trial of the OX40 agonist ivuxolimab. The CDR3 DNA is TGTGCCAGCAGCTTCGGGCGGGGGGAGACCCAGTACTTC. Its protein is CASSFGRGETQYF.